This entry lists 22 T cell receptor beta chains sequenced from one sample in a study of T cells in localized non-small cell lung cancer. TCRdb's copy holds only in-frame clones and misses some; the assay was immunoSEQ multiplex PCR. The table shows about 52,000 clones, with less than 85% occurring only once. Specimen: PBMCs, collected before any cancer treatment. All receptors come from a woman aged 35-70 years with stage II lung adenocarcinoma.

This chain links TRBV28 with TRBJ1-1; TRBD1 is a possible D gene (5 bases). Trimming shortened V by 8 bases and J by 3 bases, and 16 bases separated the two germline ends. This CDR3 has 14 amino acids. Germline CDR1 MDHEN, CDR2 SYDVKM. As DNA, the CDR3 is TGTGCCAGCGGAAGATTACCCAGGGACACTGAAGCTTTCTTT. The encoded protein is CASGRLPRDTEAFF.

The table lists this clone with a count of one. The V gene is TRBV15, the J gene TRBJ1-1; TRBD1 might be the D (5 bases). The CDR3 has 14 residues. Trimming took off 6 bases at V and 1 base at J, with 12 bases between the two ends. CDR1 is LNHNV, CDR2 YYDKDF, per germline (reference sequence). Here the CDR3 reads CATRVGRQNTEAFF. DNA for the CDR3: TGTGCCACCAGAGTGGGACGGCAGAACACTGAAGCTTTCTTT.

CDR3 sequence reads: CASSLVQGAFATNEKLFF. CDR3 nucleotide sequence: TGTGCCAGCTCACTCGTACAGGGGGCTTTCGCAACTAATGAAAAACTGTTTTTT. The chain has TRBV18 and TRBJ1-4; TRBD1 agrees at 9 bases. The germline CDR1 and CDR2 sequences are KGHSH and LQKENI. This CDR3 is 18 amino acids long. Trimming removed 4 bases from V and 0 bases from J; junction bases left unmatched: 9.

The V call is TRBV10-2, the J call TRBJ2-7; D is unresolved. Germline values: CDR1 WSHSY, CDR2 SAAADI. The CDR3 contains 12 residues. The V gene lost 8 bases and the J gene lost 0 bases, with 8 bases spanning the gap. The CDR3: CASSAGSYEQYF. Written as DNA, the CDR3 is TGCGCCAGCTCGGCAGGCTCCTACGAGCAGTACTTC.

The CDR3 nucleotides read TGTGCCAGCAGCGCGGACTGGGGCGCCAAAAACATTCAGTACTTC. This encodes CASSADWGAKNIQYF. The chain is built from TRBV5-6 and TRBJ2-4, with D possibly called TRBD1 or TRBD2 (5 bases each). Germline CDR1 and CDR2: SGHDT and YYEEEE. V shed 4 bases and J shed 1 base, with 12 bases lying between them. This CDR3 region has 15 residues.

This chain joins TRBV6-1 and TRBJ1-5; no clear D gene. The CDR3 covers 13 residues. Trimming pared 6 bases from V and 4 bases from J, leaving 10 bases between. Germline CDR1 and CDR2: MNHNS and SASEGT. CDR3 nucleotide sequence: TGTGCCAGCAGCGCACGGGGTAATCAGCCCCAGCATTTT. Encoded protein: CASSARGNQPQHF.

Only a few counts were recorded for this clone. The rearrangement links TRBV10-3 to TRBJ1-5, with D unresolved. Germline V lookup: CDR1 ENHRY, CDR2 SYGVKD. The CDR3 runs to 15 residues. The V end was cut by 0 bases, the J end by 4 bases, with 10 bases between. The CDR3, as DNA: TGTGCCATCAGTGAGTCGAAAGGAACTAATCAGCCCCAGCATTTT. Translation gives CAISESKGTNQPQHF.

This chain connects TRBV30 to TRBJ1-5, with 8 positions matching TRBD1. Germline assignment: CDR1 GTSNPN and CDR2 SVGIG (reference sequence). This CDR3 contains 15 residues. V was pared by 2 bases and J by 1 base, with 4 bases of the junction left unmatched. The CDR3 region is CAWSPGQGSNQPQHF. The CDR3 DNA reads TGTGCCTGGAGTCCTGGACAGGGCAGCAATCAGCCCCAGCATTTT. Together with reference TRBV30 and TRBJ1-5, the CDR3 gives the full variable domain: SQTIHQWPATLVQPVGSPLSLECTVEGTSNPNLYWYRQAAGRGLQLLFYSVGIGQISSEVPQNLSASRPQDRQFILSSKKLLLSDSGFYLCAWSPGQGSNQPQHFGDGTRLSIL.

The chain joins TRBV6-1 to TRBJ1-4; D not resolved. The V and J ends lost 4 bases and 4 bases respectively, with 16 bases between them. The CDR3 totals 16 residues. Germline V gene sequence: CDR1 MNHNS, CDR2 SASEGT. The CDR3 sequence: CASSVRAPNNNEKLFF. DNA for the CDR3: TGTGCCAGCAGTGTGAGGGCCCCGAACAATAATGAAAAACTGTTTTTT.

This clone was counted a single time. V is TRBV10-2 and J is TRBJ2-1; 7 positions agree with TRBD2. The germline CDR1 and CDR2 sequences are WSHSY and SAAADI. The CDR3 extends over 14 amino acids. J was trimmed by 4 bases and V by 6 bases; bases with no gene match: 6. DNA of the CDR3: TGCGCCAGCAGCCTAGCGGAGAGTTACAATGAGCAGTTCTTC. It codes for CASSLAESYNEQFF.

The chain joins TRBV25-1 to TRBJ2-5, with TRBD2 matching 13 bases. In germline, CDR1 is MGHDK, CDR2 SYGVNS. V was clipped by 1 base and J by 2 bases; unmatched bases: 4. The CDR3 has 17 residues. CDR3 nucleotides: TGTGCCAGCAGTGAATCCCGGACTAGCGGGGGACAAGAGACCCAGTACTTC. Protein: CASSESRTSGGQETQYF.

This chain connects TRBV19 to TRBJ2-1; 11 nucleotides agree with TRBD2. The CDR3 is 20 residues long. V dropped 6 bases and J dropped 2; count of bases not matched to a gene: 18. Germline CDR1 and CDR2: LNHDA and SQIVND (reference sequence). CDR3 DNA sequence: TGTGCCAGTAGGAGTAAAGTAGCGGGGGGGCCCACTGGGGCCTACAATGAGCAGTTCTTC. Translating gives CASRSKVAGGPTGAYNEQFF.

This clone was observed a single time. J is TRBJ2-7 and V is TRBV28; D possibly uses TRBD1 or TRBD2 (5 bases each). Trimming removed 10 bases at V and 4 bases at J, with 11 bases between. The CDR3 has 11 residues. The germline CDR1 and CDR2 sequences are MDHEN and SYDVKM. The CDR3 DNA reads TGTGCCACCCGTTGGGGGTACGAGCAGTACTTC. It encodes CATRWGYEQYF.

The V call is TRBV2, the J call TRBJ2-7; 8 bases fit TRBD1. The CDR3 length is 14 residues. The germline CDR1 and CDR2 sequences are SNHLY and FYNNEI. Trimming cost V 4 bases and J 7 bases; bases outside gene matches: 9. CDR3 amino acids: CASSVSGGLGEQYF. The CDR3 region has the DNA TGTGCCAGCAGTGTATCAGGGGGCCTGGGGGAGCAGTACTTC. The full variable domain, with the rest looked up from reference TRBV2 and TRBJ2-7, is EPEVTQTPSHQVTQMGQEVILRCVPISNHLYFYWYRQILGQKVEFLVSFYNNEISEKSEIFDDQFSVERPDGSNFTLKIRSTKLEDSAMYFCASSVSGGLGEQYFGPGTRLTVT.

This chain uses TRBV30 with TRBJ1-5; a weak D match, TRBD1 (6 bases). In germline, CDR1 is GTSNPN, CDR2 SVGIG (reference sequence). Trimming removed 2 bases from V and 3 bases from J, with 20 bases in between. CDR3 length: 17 amino acids. For the CDR3, the DNA is TGTGCCTGGAGTCCCGCGACTTCCACAGGGCCCAATCAGCCCCAGCATTTT. This translates into CAWSPATSTGPNQPQHF.

The chain carries TRBV19 and TRBJ1-1, with TRBD1 as a possible D gene (6 bases). The V gene lost 7 bases and the J gene lost 1 base, with 19 bases spanning the gap. The CDR3 totals 16 residues. Germline assignment: CDR1 LNHDA and CDR2 SQIVND (reference sequence). The CDR3 reads CASKGGYGSTNTEAFF. The CDR3 DNA follows: TGTGCCAGTAAAGGGGGTTATGGGTCGACGAACACTGAAGCTTTCTTT.

The CDR3 is CASSLTTYEQYF. In nucleotides, the CDR3 is TGCGCCAGCAGCTTGACGACCTACGAGCAGTACTTC. The gene calls are TRBV5-1 and TRBJ2-7; no clear D gene. In germline, CDR1 is SGHRS, CDR2 YFSETQ. The length of the CDR3 is 12 residues. The V and J ends lost 1 base and 2 bases respectively, with 4 bases between them.

On this clone itself: This sample also contains other DNA sequences that code for the same CDR3. The rearrangement uses TRBV28 and TRBJ2-7, with 8 positions matching TRBD1. Germline V CDR1 and CDR2: MDHEN, SYDVKM. CDR3 length: 13 amino acids. V lost 7 bases to trimming and J lost 2 bases; unmatched junction nucleotides: 4. CDR3 bases: TGTGCCAGCAAAAGGACAGGGACCTACGAGCAGTACTTC. This gives the protein CASKRTGTYEQYF.

The chain couples TRBV7-2 to TRBJ1-1; D is undetermined. Per germline, CDR1 SGHTA and CDR2 FQGNSA. The CDR3 has 12 amino acids. The V gene lost 5 bases and the J gene lost 6 bases, with 10 bases spanning the gap. The CDR3 region is CASSVSGAEAFF. The CDR3 DNA reads as TGTGCCAGCAGCGTCAGTGGCGCTGAAGCTTTCTTT.

The genes are TRBV2 and TRBJ1-1; D not resolved. The ends were cut back, 6 bases at V and 0 bases at J, with 5 bases in the middle. This CDR3 has 12 amino acids. CDR1 SNHLY and CDR2 FYNNEI come from the germline V gene. The CDR3 protein is CASSLMNTEAFF. The CDR3 DNA reads as TGTGCCAGCAGCCTGATGAACACTGAAGCTTTCTTT.

This clone was seen a single time. J is TRBJ1-1 and V is TRBV14; D might be TRBD1 (6 bases). V lost 4 bases and J 6 bases, leaving 15 bases between the germline ends. The CDR3 is made up of 14 amino acids. The germline V gene encodes CDR1 SGHDN and CDR2 FVKESK. The CDR3 DNA is TGTGCCAGCAGCCCAAACAGGGCCGGGGCTGAAGCTTTCTTT. Its protein is CASSPNRAGAEAFF.

The CDR3 loop reads CAFSLGQAISNQPQHF. The CDR3 DNA reads as TGTGCCTTTTCATTGGGGCAGGCGATTAGCAATCAGCCCCAGCATTTT. The chain combines TRBV30 with TRBJ1-5, with a tentative D call TRBD1 (5 bases). The germline V gene encodes CDR1 GTSNPN and CDR2 SVGIG (reference sequence). This CDR3 region has 16 residues. Trimming stripped 7 bases from V and 0 bases from J, with 19 bases between. Drawing the rest from reference TRBV30 and TRBJ1-5, the complete variable domain is SQTIHQWPATLVQPVGSPLSLECTVEGTSNPNLYWYRQAAGRGLQLLFYSVGIGQISSEVPQNLSASRPQDRQFILSSKKLLLSDSGFYLCAFSLGQAISNQPQHFGDGTRLSIL.